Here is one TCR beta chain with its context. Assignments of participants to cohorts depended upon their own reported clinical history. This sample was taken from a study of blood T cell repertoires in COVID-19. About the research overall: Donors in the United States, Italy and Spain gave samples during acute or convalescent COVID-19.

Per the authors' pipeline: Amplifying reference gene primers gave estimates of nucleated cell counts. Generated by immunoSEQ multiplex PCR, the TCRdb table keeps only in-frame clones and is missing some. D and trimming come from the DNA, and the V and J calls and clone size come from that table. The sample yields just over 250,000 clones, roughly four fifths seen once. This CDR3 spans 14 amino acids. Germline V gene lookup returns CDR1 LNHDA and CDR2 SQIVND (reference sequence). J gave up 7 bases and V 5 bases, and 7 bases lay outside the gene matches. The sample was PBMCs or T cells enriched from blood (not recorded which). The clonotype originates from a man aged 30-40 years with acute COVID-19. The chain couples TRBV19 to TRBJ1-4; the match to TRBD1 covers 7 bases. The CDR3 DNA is TGTGCCAGTAGTTTCCTAGGGACAGTTGAAAAACTGTTTTTT. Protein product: CASSFLGTVEKLFF. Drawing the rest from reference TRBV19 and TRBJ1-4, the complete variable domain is DGGITQSPKYLFRKEGQNVTLSCEQNLNHDAMYWYRQDPGQGLRLIYYSQIVNDFQKGDIAEGYSVSREKKESFPLTVTSAQKNPTAFYLCASSFLGTVEKLFFGSGTQLSVL.